These 17 T cell receptor beta chains were all obtained from the same sample, sequenced in a study of beta chain features in type 1 diabetes. As every portion of the isolated RNA was reverse transcribed, the sequencing read expressed TCRB transcripts. Measured with immunoSEQ multiplex PCR; TCRdb has only the in-frame clones, and not every one. In the table there are fewer than 400,000 clones, less than 9.5% of which are singletons. The material sequenced was central memory CD4+ T cells from blood. These receptor sequences come from a woman aged 18-29 years in good health.

This chain connects TRBV9 to TRBJ1-1; D not resolved. The CDR3 is made up of 13 amino acids. The V gene's germline CDR1 is SGDLS and CDR2 YYNGEE. V was cut by 0 bases and J by 6 bases, with 9 bases left in between. The CDR3 coding sequence is TGTGCCAGCAGCGTAGAGGGTGTAGCTGAAGCTTTCTTT. Encoded protein: CASSVEGVAEAFF.

This clone was observed a handful of times. CDR3 coding DNA: TGCGCCAGCAGCTTGGTATCTAGCGGATACAATGAGCAGTTCTTC. It translates to CASSLVSSGYNEQFF. The rearrangement joins TRBV5-1 to TRBJ2-1, with 7 bases aligning to TRBD2. Germline values: CDR1 SGHRS, CDR2 YFSETQ. The ends lost 0 bases at V and 4 bases at J; junction bases unmatched: 4. This CDR3 has 15 amino acids.

The genes are TRBV7-2 and TRBJ2-2, with 7 bases identical to TRBD2. Germline V gene data show CDR1 as SGHTA and CDR2 as FQGNSA. The CDR3 is 15 amino acids. With V trimmed by 4 bases and J by 4 bases, 6 bases remained unmatched. This CDR3 reads CASSSSERGTGELFF. The CDR3, as DNA: TGTGCCAGCAGCTCATCCGAGCGGGGCACCGGGGAGCTGTTTTTT.

The V and J genes are TRBV19 and TRBJ1-2; 8 positions match TRBD1. This CDR3 is 13 amino acids long. CDR1 is LNHDA, CDR2 SQIVND, per germline (reference sequence). V was pared by 3 bases and J by 8 bases, with 5 bases of the junction left unmatched. The CDR3 coding sequence is TGTGCCAGTAGTATGAACAGGGGGGACGGCTACACCTTC. Its protein product is CASSMNRGDGYTF.

This chain joins TRBV4-2 and TRBJ1-2; D is perhaps TRBD1 (5 bases). Deletions cut 3 bases from V and 3 bases from J, with 8 bases between. CDR3 length equals 13 residues. CDR1 and CDR2 (germline): LGHNA, YNFKEQ. CDR3 region: CASSQDKYYGYTF. As DNA, the CDR3 is TGTGCCAGCAGCCAGGACAAGTACTATGGCTACACCTTC.

The V call is TRBV28, the J call TRBJ2-2, with TRBD2 matching 7 bases. With V trimmed by 3 bases and J by 5 bases, 3 bases remained unmatched. Germline values: CDR1 MDHEN, CDR2 SYDVKM. The CDR3 has 14 amino acids. CDR3 protein: CASSLAGRTGELFF. CDR3 nucleotide sequence: TGTGCCAGCAGTTTGGCCGGGAGGACCGGGGAGCTGTTTTTT.

The chain uses TRBV29-1 and TRBJ2-3; D is perhaps TRBD1 (6 bases). Germline V gene data show CDR1 as SQVTM and CDR2 as ANQGSEA. This CDR3 region has 14 residues. V was shortened by 6 bases and J by 4 bases, with 17 bases between the two germline ends. CDR3 nucleotides: TGCAGCGTCCGCGTAACAGGGTTCGCAGATACGCAGTATTTT. Amino acid sequence: CSVRVTGFADTQYF.

This clone was observed a handful of times. This chain joins TRBV5-1 and TRBJ2-7; D is ambiguous. The CDR3 contains 13 residues. Germline V CDR1 and CDR2: SGHRS, YFSETQ. Trimming removed 4 bases from V and 1 base from J, with 9 bases in between. CDR3 region: CASSMVGSYEQYF. DNA for the CDR3: TGCGCCAGCAGCATGGTAGGATCCTACGAGCAGTACTTC.

The sample holds a few counts of this clone. J is TRBJ2-1 and V is TRBV28; the match to TRBD1 covers 7 bases. Germline CDR1 is MDHEN and CDR2 is SYDVKM. This CDR3 spans 15 amino acids. The junction had 7 bases not matched to a gene; V was cut back by 3 bases and J by 5 bases. The CDR3 DNA sequence: TGTGCCAGCAGTTTGGGACAGATTATAGACAATGAGCAGTTCTTC. Its translation is CASSLGQIIDNEQFF.

This clone occurred a few times. Other DNA sequences in this sample translate to the same CDR3. The rearrangement links TRBV7-9 to TRBJ2-3, with TRBD2 matching 13 bases. The CDR3 totals 15 residues. Trimming cost V 3 bases and J 6 bases; bases outside gene matches: 3. Germline V CDR1 and CDR2: SEHNR, FQNEAQ (reference sequence). The CDR3 sequence: CASSFGTSGTDTQYF. The CDR3 DNA sequence: TGTGCCAGCAGCTTCGGGACTAGCGGGACGGATACGCAGTATTTT.

This chain joins TRBV19 and TRBJ2-6; TRBD1 agrees at 8 bases. CDR1 is LNHDA, CDR2 SQIVND, per germline (reference sequence). CDR3 length: 19 residues. With 4 bases clipped from V and 0 bases from J, the junction kept 11 bases outside the gene matches. The CDR3 protein is CASSKPTGTGNSGANVLTF. For the CDR3, the DNA is TGTGCCAGTAGTAAGCCAACCGGGACAGGCAACTCTGGGGCCAACGTCCTGACTTTC.

This clone was detected only a few times. The genes are TRBV6-1 and TRBJ2-1; 7 bases line up with TRBD2. CDR1 MNHNS and CDR2 SASEGT come from the germline V gene. The length of the CDR3 is 15 residues. V trimming: 1 base; J trimming: 6 bases; junction bases outside the gene matches: 6. The CDR3 sequence is CASSEGTRPGNEQFF. For the CDR3, the DNA is TGTGCCAGCAGTGAAGGGACTAGACCCGGCAATGAGCAGTTCTTC.

This clone was counted only a few times. The chain is built from TRBV9 and TRBJ1-5, with D unresolved. V dropped 4 bases and J dropped 7 bases, with 3 bases sitting between them. This CDR3 has 10 amino acids. Germline CDR1 reads SGDLS; CDR2 reads YYNGEE. The chain's CDR3 is CASSIQPQHF. DNA of the CDR3: TGTGCCAGCAGCATCCAGCCCCAGCATTTT.

The chain is built from TRBV10-3 and TRBJ2-2; no clear D. This CDR3 has 12 amino acids. Germline V gene data show CDR1 as ENHRY and CDR2 as SYGVKD. The ends were cut back, 4 bases at V and 4 bases at J, with 4 bases in the middle. The CDR3 DNA follows: TGTGCCATCAGTGGGACCACCGGGGAGCTGTTTTTT. It is translated as CAISGTTGELFF.

This clone was detected ten times or more. The V and J genes are TRBV7-9 and TRBJ2-7; no reliable D call. With 5 bases removed from V and 3 bases from J, the gap between germline ends came to 17 bases. The CDR3 extends over 15 amino acids. The germline V gene has CDR1 SEHNR and CDR2 FQNEAQ (reference sequence). The CDR3 nucleotides read TGTGCCAGCAGCAAAGAGAGTGGGGTTAGCTACGAGCAGTACTTC. Encoded protein: CASSKESGVSYEQYF.

This clone has ten or more counts. The V and J genes are TRBV27 and TRBJ2-1; TRBD2 agrees at 10 bases. With V trimmed by 7 bases and J by 5 bases, 8 bases remained unmatched. The CDR3 covers 15 residues. Looked up from germline, CDR1 is MNHEY and CDR2 is SMNVEV (reference sequence). The CDR3 DNA reads as TGTGCCAGCATGACACTAGCGGGAATCGACAATGAGCAGTTCTTC. Translation: CASMTLAGIDNEQFF.

This clone occurred many times. The chain uses TRBV2 and TRBJ2-3, with D hard to call. Trimming stripped 2 bases from V and 0 bases from J, with 6 bases between. The CDR3 is 14 amino acids. Germline values: CDR1 SNHLY, CDR2 FYNNEI. Here the CDR3 reads CASSEIVSTDTQYF. The CDR3 nucleotides are TGTGCCAGCAGTGAAATCGTAAGCACAGATACGCAGTATTTT.